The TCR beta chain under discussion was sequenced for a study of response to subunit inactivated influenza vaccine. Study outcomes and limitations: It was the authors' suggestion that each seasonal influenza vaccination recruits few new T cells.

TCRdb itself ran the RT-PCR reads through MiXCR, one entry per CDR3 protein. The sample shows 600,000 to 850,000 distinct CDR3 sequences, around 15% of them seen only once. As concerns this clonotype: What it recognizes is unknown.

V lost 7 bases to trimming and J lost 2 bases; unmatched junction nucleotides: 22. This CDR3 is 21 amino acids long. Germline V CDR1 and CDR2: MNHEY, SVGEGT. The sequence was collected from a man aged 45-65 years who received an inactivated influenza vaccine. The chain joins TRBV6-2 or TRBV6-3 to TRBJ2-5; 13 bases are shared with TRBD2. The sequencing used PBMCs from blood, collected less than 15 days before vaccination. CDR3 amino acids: CASTPNGVGWGLAGPQETQYF. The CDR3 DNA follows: TGTGCCAGCACTCCAAATGGCGTCGGGTGGGGACTAGCGGGGCCACAAGAGACCCAGTACTTC.